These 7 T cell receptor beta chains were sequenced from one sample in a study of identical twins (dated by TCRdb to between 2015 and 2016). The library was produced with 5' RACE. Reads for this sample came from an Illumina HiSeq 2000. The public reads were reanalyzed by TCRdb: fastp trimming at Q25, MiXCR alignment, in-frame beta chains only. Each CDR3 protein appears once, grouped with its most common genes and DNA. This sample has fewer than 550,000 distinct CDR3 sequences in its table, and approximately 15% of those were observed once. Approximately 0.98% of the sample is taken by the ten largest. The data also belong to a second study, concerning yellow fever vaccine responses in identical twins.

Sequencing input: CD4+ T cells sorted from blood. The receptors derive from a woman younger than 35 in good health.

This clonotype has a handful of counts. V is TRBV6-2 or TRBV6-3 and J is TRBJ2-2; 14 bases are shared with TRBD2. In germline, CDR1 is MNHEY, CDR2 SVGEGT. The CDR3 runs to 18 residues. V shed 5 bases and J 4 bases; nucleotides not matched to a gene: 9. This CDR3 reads CASSPGGLAGVFTGELFF. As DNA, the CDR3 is TGTGCCAGCAGTCCGGGGGGACTAGCGGGAGTCTTCACCGGGGAGCTGTTTTTT.

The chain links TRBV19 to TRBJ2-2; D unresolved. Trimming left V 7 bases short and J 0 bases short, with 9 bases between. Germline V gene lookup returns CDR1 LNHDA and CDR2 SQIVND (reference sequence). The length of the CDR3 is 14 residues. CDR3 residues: CASNYGANTGELFF. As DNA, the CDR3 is TGTGCCAGTAATTATGGCGCGAACACCGGGGAGCTGTTTTTT. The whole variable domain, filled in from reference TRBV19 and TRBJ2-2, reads DGGITQSPKYLFRKEGQNVTLSCEQNLNHDAMYWYRQDPGQGLRLIYYSQIVNDFQKGDIAEGYSVSREKKESFPLTVTSAQKNPTAFYLCASNYGANTGELFFGEGSRLTVL.

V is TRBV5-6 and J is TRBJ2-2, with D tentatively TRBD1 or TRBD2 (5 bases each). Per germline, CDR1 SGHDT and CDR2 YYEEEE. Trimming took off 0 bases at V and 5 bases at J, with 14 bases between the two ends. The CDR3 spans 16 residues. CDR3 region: CASSLVGDPNTGELFF. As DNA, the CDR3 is TGTGCCAGCAGCTTGGTCGGGGACCCCAATACCGGGGAGCTGTTTTTT.

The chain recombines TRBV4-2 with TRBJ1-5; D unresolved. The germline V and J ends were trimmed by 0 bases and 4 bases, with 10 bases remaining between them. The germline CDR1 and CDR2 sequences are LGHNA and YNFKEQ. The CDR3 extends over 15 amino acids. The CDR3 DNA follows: TGTGCCAGCAGCCAAGATGTCGGAGAAAATCAGCCCCAGCATTTT. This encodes CASSQDVGENQPQHF.

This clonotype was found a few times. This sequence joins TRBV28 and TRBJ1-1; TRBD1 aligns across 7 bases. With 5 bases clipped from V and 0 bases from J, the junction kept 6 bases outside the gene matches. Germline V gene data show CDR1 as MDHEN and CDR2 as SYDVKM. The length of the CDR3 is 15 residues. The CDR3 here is CASSEQGLVNTEAFF. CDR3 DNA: TGTGCCAGCAGTGAACAGGGGCTCGTGAACACTGAAGCTTTCTTT.

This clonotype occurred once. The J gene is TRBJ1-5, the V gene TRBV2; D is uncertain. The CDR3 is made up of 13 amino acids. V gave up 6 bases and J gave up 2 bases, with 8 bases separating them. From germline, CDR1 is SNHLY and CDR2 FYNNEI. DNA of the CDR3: TGTGCCAGCAGGTCGGACGGCAATCAGCCCCAGCATTTT. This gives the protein CASRSDGNQPQHF. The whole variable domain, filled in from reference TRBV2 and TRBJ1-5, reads EPEVTQTPSHQVTQMGQEVILRCVPISNHLYFYWYRQILGQKVEFLVSFYNNEISEKSEIFDDQFSVERPDGSNFTLKIRSTKLEDSAMYFCASRSDGNQPQHFGDGTRLSIL.

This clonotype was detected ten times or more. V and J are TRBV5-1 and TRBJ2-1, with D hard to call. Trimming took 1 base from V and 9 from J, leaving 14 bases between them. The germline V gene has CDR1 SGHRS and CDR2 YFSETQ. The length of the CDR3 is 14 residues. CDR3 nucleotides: TGCGCCAGCAGCTTGCCCGAACCCGAGGCTGAGCAGTTCTTC. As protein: CASSLPEPEAEQFF. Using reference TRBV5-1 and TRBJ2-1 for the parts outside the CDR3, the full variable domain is KAGVTQTPRYLIKTRGQQVTLSCSPISGHRSVSWYQQTPGQGLQFLFEYFSETQRNKGNFPGRFSGRQFSNSRSEMNVSTLELGDSALYLCASSLPEPEAEQFFGPGTRLTVL.